The 21 T cell receptor beta chains below come from one sample, sequenced in a study of T cell repertoires in cytomegalovirus infection. TCRdb independently ran MiXCR on the reads; one entry per CDR3 protein. The table shows approximately 350,000 distinct CDR3 sequences, with approximately 35% occurring only once. No antigen is known for these receptors. Sequenced material: cultured PBMCs, taken from culture after CMV antigen stimulation. The receptor source for this set is a human donor in good health (CMV status not recorded). Some clones in this sample may be carry-over from other donors' samples.

The rearrangement uses TRBV5-1 and TRBJ1-1; D may be TRBD1 (6 bases). Trimming left V 4 bases short and J 6 bases short, with 25 bases between. The V gene's germline CDR1 is SGHRS and CDR2 YFSETQ. The CDR3 runs 17 residues. CDR3 bases: TGCGCCAGCAGCCGATCCGGGGGGACACGGGGAGAGGCTGAAGCTTTCTTT. As protein: CASSRSGGTRGEAEAFF.

This clonotype was detected once. This chain connects TRBV20-1 to TRBJ1-5; TRBD1 matches 7 bases. The length of the CDR3 is 15 residues. The germline gives CDR1 DFQATT, CDR2 SNEGSKA (reference sequence). Trimming took 4 bases from V and 1 from J; bases not matched to a gene: 7. This chain's CDR3 is CSAKRPGGSNQPQHF. In DNA form, the CDR3 reads TGCAGTGCTAAAAGACCAGGGGGAAGCAATCAGCCCCAGCATTTT.

This clonotype was recorded a few times. DNA of the CDR3: TGTGCCACCAGCCCGCGGCGGCAGGGGTACTACGAGCAGTACTTC. Amino acids: CATSPRRQGYYEQYF. The V and J genes are TRBV15 and TRBJ2-7, with D possibly matching TRBD1 (6 bases). Trimming pared 5 bases from V and 3 bases from J, leaving 17 bases between. The CDR3 is made up of 15 amino acids. CDR1 and CDR2 from the germline V gene are LNHNV and YYDKDF (reference sequence).

CDR3 sequence reads: CSVGRQLNTEAFF. In DNA, the CDR3 is TGCAGCGTTGGGCGACAGCTAAACACTGAAGCTTTCTTT. The chain couples TRBV29-1 to TRBJ1-1, with D perhaps TRBD1 (5 bases). This CDR3 contains 13 residues. Germline CDR1 SQVTM, CDR2 ANQGSEA. V lost 4 bases to trimming and J lost 2 bases, with 11 bases between them. The variable domain in full, with the rest retrieved from reference TRBV29-1 and TRBJ1-1, is SAVISQKPSRDICQRGTSLTIQCQVDSQVTMMFWYRQQPGQSLTLIATANQGSEATYESGFVIDKFPISRPNLTFSTLTVSNMSPEDSSIYLCSVGRQLNTEAFFGQGTRLTVV.

The chain uses TRBV20-1 and TRBJ1-5; D unclear. V was cut by 3 bases and J by 0 bases, with 9 bases left in between. The CDR3 is 14 amino acids. Germline CDR1 DFQATT, CDR2 SNEGSKA (reference sequence). In DNA, the CDR3 is TGCAGTGCTAGGGACGGTCTTAGCAATCAGCCCCAGCATTTT. Protein product: CSARDGLSNQPQHF.

The V gene is TRBV6-1, the J gene TRBJ1-4; D is unclear. This CDR3 region has 14 residues. Trimming removed 5 bases from V and 10 bases from J, with 17 bases in between. The germline V gene encodes CDR1 MNHNS and CDR2 SASEGT. CDR3 DNA sequence: TGTGCCAGCAGTTCCGCAAACCCGTACGCAAAACTGTTTTTT. This translates into CASSSANPYAKLFF.

This clonotype was seen a few times. This chain links TRBV6-2 or TRBV6-3 with TRBJ2-1, with 11 bases fitting TRBD2. V gave up 0 bases and J gave up 3 bases; unmatched junction bases: 4. Germline V gene sequence: CDR1 MNHEY, CDR2 SVGEGT. This CDR3 is 17 amino acids long. The CDR3 is CASSYSLAGEVYNEQFF. The DNA of the CDR3 is TGTGCCAGCAGTTACTCACTAGCGGGAGAGGTCTACAATGAGCAGTTCTTC.

The rearrangement uses TRBV7-8 and TRBJ1-1; D gene ambiguous. CDR1 is SGHVS and CDR2 is FQNEAQ in the germline V gene. The CDR3 totals 14 residues. V lost 1 base and J 7 bases, leaving 13 bases between the germline ends. CDR3 sequence (DNA): TGTGCCAGCAGCTTAGAGATCAGGAGCCTTGAAGCTTTCTTT. It translates to CASSLEIRSLEAFF.

This clonotype was detected a few times. The V gene is TRBV12-5, the J gene TRBJ2-1; D call uncertain. Germline CDR1 reads LGHNT; CDR2 reads FRNRAP. The CDR3 totals 12 residues. CDR3 region: CASASHNNEQFF. CDR3 coding DNA: TGTGCAAGCGCGAGCCACAACAATGAGCAGTTCTTC. The complete variable domain, with remaining parts taken from reference TRBV12-5 and TRBJ2-1, reads DARVTQTPRHKVTEMGQEVTMRCQPILGHNTVFWYRQTMMQGLELLAYFRNRAPLDDSGMPKDRFSAEMPDATLATLKIQPSEPRDSAVYFCASASHNNEQFFGPGTRLTVL.

V is TRBV7-3 and J is TRBJ1-2; D remains unclear. The germline CDR1 and CDR2 sequences are SGHTA and FQGTGA. CDR3 length: 13 residues. Trimming cost V 5 bases and J 7 bases, with 14 bases left between them. CDR3 loop: CASSQRRSFGYTF. The CDR3 DNA reads as TGTGCCAGCAGCCAAAGACGGTCTTTTGGCTACACCTTC. Full variable domain (outside the CDR3, taken from reference TRBV7-3 and TRBJ1-2): GAGVSQTPSNKVTEKGKYVELRCDPISGHTALYWYRQSLGQGPEFLIYFQGTGAADDSGLPNDRFFAVRPEGSVSTLKIQRTERGDSAVYLCASSQRRSFGYTFGSGTRLTVV.

The V gene is TRBV4-3, the J gene TRBJ2-1; 7 bases line up with TRBD2. Germline CDR1 reads LGHNA; CDR2 reads YSLEER. With V trimmed by 0 bases and J by 4 bases, 6 bases remained unmatched. This CDR3 comprises 16 residues. The CDR3 DNA is TGCGCCAGCAGCCAAGATTCTGGCGGGAGATACAATGAGCAGTTCTTC. Its translation: CASSQDSGGRYNEQFF.

This clonotype was seen once. The chain employs TRBV7-9 and TRBJ2-3, with TRBD1 matching over 7 bases. CDR1 is SEHNR, CDR2 FQNEAQ, per germline (reference sequence). The CDR3 is 13 residues long. V lost 3 bases to trimming and J lost 6 bases; unmatched junction nucleotides: 3. The CDR3 bases are TGTGCCAGCAGCTTCCCCAGGGGGGATACGCAGTATTTT. This encodes CASSFPRGDTQYF.

The chain combines TRBV5-6 with TRBJ2-7; TRBD2 agrees at 11 bases. V dropped 4 bases and J dropped 2; count of bases not matched to a gene: 8. CDR3 length: 16 residues. Germline CDR1 is SGHDT and CDR2 is YYEEEE. For the CDR3, the DNA is TGTGCCAGCAGCCCACTCGGGACTAGCGGCACCTACGAGCAGTACGTC. It is translated as CASSPLGTSGTYEQYV.

This clonotype has ten or more counts. This sequence joins TRBV7-2 and TRBJ2-3; weak D call: TRBD1 (5 bases). Between the trimmed V and J ends, which lost 3 bases and 1 base, there was a span of 11 bases. The CDR3 loop spans 15 amino acids. Germline V gene sequence: CDR1 SGHTA, CDR2 FQGNSA. In DNA, the CDR3 is TGTGCCAGCAGCTTTAGCCTACAGGGCACAGATACGCAGTATTTT. Translated: CASSFSLQGTDTQYF.

This clonotype was observed a handful of times. The CDR3 bases are TGTGCCAGCAGCTTAGGGGCAGGGGACGGCTACACCTTC. Its protein is CASSLGAGDGYTF. The chain recombines TRBV7-2 with TRBJ1-2; possibly TRBD1 for D (6 bases). V lost 1 base to trimming and J lost 8 bases, with 11 bases between them. From germline, CDR1 is SGHTA and CDR2 FQGNSA. The length of the CDR3 is 13 residues.

This clonotype was counted between two and nine times. The chain combines TRBV28 with TRBJ1-6; D is perhaps TRBD1 (6 bases). Trimming stripped 10 bases from V and 7 bases from J, with 17 bases between. The CDR3 extends over 14 amino acids. CDR1 MDHEN and CDR2 SYDVKM come from the germline V gene. CDR3 in amino acids: CATISRGLNSPLHF. CDR3 sequence (DNA): TGTGCCACCATCAGCAGGGGATTGAATTCACCCCTCCACTTT.

This clonotype was found a few times. CDR3 protein: CSAPSMSGLGTEAFF. CDR3 coding DNA: TGCAGTGCTCCCTCCATGTCCGGGCTTGGGACTGAAGCTTTCTTT. The gene calls are TRBV20-1 and TRBJ1-1; D is uncertain. CDR1 DFQATT and CDR2 SNEGSKA come from the germline V gene (reference sequence). The length of the CDR3 is 15 residues. The V end was cut by 5 bases, the J end by 5 bases, with 21 bases between.

Details on this clonotype: At one end, the junction sequence differs from germline, possibly due to a read error. The chain recombines TRBV12-3 or TRBV12-4 with TRBJ2-1; 10 bases agree with TRBD2. CDR3 length: 11 residues. The CDR3 nucleotides read TGTGCCAGCAGCTCCAGCGGGAGGGCCCTCTTC. Translation gives CASSSSGRALF.

This clonotype was recorded many times. The J gene is TRBJ2-5, the V gene TRBV7-9, with TRBD1 matching over 9 bases. The length of the CDR3 is 15 residues. V gave up 5 bases and J gave up 1 base; unmatched junction bases: 5. CDR1 and CDR2 (germline): SEHNR, FQNEAQ (reference sequence). The CDR3 nucleotides are TGTGCCAGCAGCGAAGGGACAGGGTTCCAAGAGACCCAGTACTTC. Amino acid sequence: CASSEGTGFQETQYF.

Only a few counts were recorded for this clonotype. The chain carries TRBV28 and TRBJ1-1, with D unclear. V was cut by 8 bases and J by 6 bases, with 19 bases left in between. The CDR3 sequence is 14 residues long. Germline V CDR1 and CDR2: MDHEN, SYDVKM. The CDR3 region is CASGSHSPSPEAFF. CDR3 coding DNA: TGTGCCAGCGGCTCCCATTCGCCTAGTCCTGAAGCTTTCTTT.

The chain joins TRBV7-9 to TRBJ2-1, with 7 bases matching TRBD1. Germline V CDR1 and CDR2: SEHNR, FQNEAQ (reference sequence). The CDR3 is 16 amino acids. Trimming took 5 bases from V and 2 from J; bases not matched to a gene: 9. The CDR3 reads CASSPLGDSPYNEQFF. Written as DNA, the CDR3 is TGTGCCAGCAGCCCCCTAGGGGACAGCCCCTACAATGAGCAGTTCTTC.